One and the same sample provided the 5 T cell receptor beta chains below, sequenced in a study of T cell responses to AZD1222 COVID-19 vaccine. Produced via immunoSEQ multiplex PCR; TCRdb's table is partial and in-frame only. The sample includes just over 65,000 clones, roughly nine tenths of them seen just once. The sequenced sample was peripheral blood, obtained on day 0 of AZD1222 vaccination. The receptors originated from an adult in good health.

The chain has TRBV11-3 and TRBJ1-1; D is undetermined. CDR3 size: 13 residues. Trimming cost V 7 bases and J 4 bases, with 13 bases left between them. Per the germline V gene, CDR1 is SGHNT and CDR2 is YENEEA. The CDR3 DNA follows: TGTGCCAGCACCAAAAACGCTGGCACTGAAGCTTTCTTT. Translated: CASTKNAGTEAFF. Looking up the rest from reference TRBV11-3 and TRBJ1-1 gives the full variable domain: EAGVVQSPRYKIIEKKQPVAFWCNPISGHNTLYWYLQNLGQGPELLIRYENEEAVDDSQLPKDRFSAERLKGVDSTLKIQPAELGDSAVYLCASTKNAGTEAFFGQGTRLTVV.

The chain carries TRBV25-1 and TRBJ1-1; TRBD1 is a possible D gene (5 bases). CDR1 and CDR2 from the germline V gene are MGHDK and SYGVNS. The CDR3 runs to 13 residues. V was trimmed by 8 bases and J by 5 bases, leaving 15 bases between them. As DNA, the CDR3 is TGTGCCAGCGGACGGGGACTGGGGACTGAAGCTTTCTTT. It translates to CASGRGLGTEAFF.

The sample holds one count of this clone. The rearrangement uses TRBV27 and TRBJ2-6; D is undetermined. Trimming shortened V by 3 bases and J by 2 bases, and 5 bases separated the two germline ends. The germline V gene has CDR1 MNHEY and CDR2 SMNVEV (reference sequence). CDR3 length: 14 residues. CDR3 in amino acids: CASSFGPGANVLTF. As DNA, the CDR3 is TGTGCCAGCAGTTTCGGTCCTGGGGCCAACGTCCTGACTTTC.

The chain carries TRBV27 and TRBJ1-2, with a weak D call TRBD1 (6 bases). In germline, CDR1 is MNHEY, CDR2 SMNVEV (reference sequence). Trimming left V 4 bases short and J 4 bases short, with 10 bases between. The CDR3 runs to 13 residues. CDR3 residues: CASSSTGTYGYTF. DNA of the CDR3: TGTGCCAGCAGTTCGACAGGAACCTATGGCTACACCTTC.

This clone was seen more than once but under ten times. The chain couples TRBV3-1 (or the pseudogene TRBV3-2) to TRBJ1-5; no reliable D call. The CDR3 spans 13 residues. Germline values: CDR1 LGHDT, CDR2 YNNKEL (reference sequence). The ends were cut back, 0 bases at V and 0 bases at J, with 0 bases in the middle. The CDR3, as DNA: TGTGCCAGCAGCCAAGATAGCAATCAGCCCCAGCATTTT. This encodes CASSQDSNQPQHF.